Below, one T cell receptor (beta chain) is given with its context. Its antigen is still unknown. These data belong to a study of long-term antiretroviral therapy in people with HIV. Across the whole study: The oldest specimens predate the 2015 immediate-ART recommendation by about a decade.

immunoSEQ v3.0 was run at survey level. This table comes from immunoSEQ multiplex PCR, and its TCRdb copy is limited to in-frame clones, with some not included. Of around 16,000 clones listed, around 89% were seen once; the top ten hold around 12%. Germline-derived CDR1 and CDR2 are MDHEN and SYDVKM. V lost 3 bases to trimming and J lost 4 bases, with 5 bases between them. The CDR3 sequence is 12 residues long. United States facilities provided treatment to all participants with HIV. Broader study findings: Controls showed broader CDR3 length ranges than did the HIV repertoires. Post-ART, diversity grew, though it stayed under transplant donor control levels.

This TCR derives from a man between 45 and 60 years old with HIV. The chain carries TRBV28 and TRBJ2-3, with D unclear. The sample consisted of unsorted PBMCs, taken 0.7 years before starting antiretroviral therapy. This CDR3 is CASSFQSDTQYF. CDR3 DNA: TGTGCCAGCAGTTTTCAATCAGATACGCAGTATTTT.